This T cell receptor beta chain was sequenced for a study of cytomegalovirus exposure and HLA in healthy donors. Looking at the study overall: In a later analysis, the 120 or so validation repertoires were reported to have used the same platform as the roughly 670 first-cohort repertoires.

Deletions cut 10 bases from V and 4 bases from J, with 11 bases between. CDR1 is MNHNY and CDR2 is SVGAGI in the germline V gene (reference sequence). The CDR3 sequence is 12 residues long. Study findings and constraints: Cytomegalovirus status was reportedly diagnosed by the classifier with high sensitivity and specificity. Overall, roughly 170 TCR beta chains were annotated as cytomegalovirus-associated.

Sequencing was performed with immunoSEQ multiplex PCR; in TCRdb, only in-frame clones are kept and a portion is missing. The table has approximately 59,000 clones, around 93% seen once. This clone was seen more than once but under ten times. Its matching antigen is unknown. The receptor comes from a young man in good health and CMV-seropositive. Sequencing was performed on PBMCs. This chain links TRBV6-6 with TRBJ1-3, with TRBD1 as a possible D gene (6 bases). CDR3 loop: CATEGVGNTIYF. The CDR3 coding sequence is TGTGCCACCGAGGGGGTCGGAAACACCATATATTTT.